The 6 T cell receptor beta chains presented below share a single source sample, sequenced in a study of cytomegalovirus exposure and HLA in healthy donors. PCR amplification relied on 60 Vbeta primers (plus 13 Jbeta primers). The protocol was immunoSEQ multiplex PCR, while the TCRdb copy is restricted to in-frame clones and leaves out a portion. This table has 150,000 to 200,000 clones, roughly 74% appearing once. Sequenced material: PBMCs. These receptors all come from a woman aged 30 to 39 in good health and CMV-seropositive.

This clone was found once. The chain couples TRBV19 to TRBJ2-1, with 10 bases that match TRBD2. The CDR3 length is 14 residues. The V gene's germline CDR1 is LNHDA and CDR2 SQIVND (reference sequence). V trimming: 4 bases; J trimming: 8 bases; junction bases outside the gene matches: 5. The CDR3 region is CASSTTSGKHEQFF. In DNA form, the CDR3 reads TGTGCCAGTAGTACTACTAGCGGGAAACATGAGCAGTTCTTC.

This clone was detected only a few times. V gene TRBV19 combines with J gene TRBJ2-2; 10 bases fit TRBD1. V lost 10 bases and J lost 5; bases outside the gene matches: 13. The CDR3 has 16 amino acids. In germline, CDR1 is LNHDA, CDR2 SQIVND (reference sequence). The CDR3 sequence is CATQGRTGGNTGELFF. As DNA, the CDR3 is TGTGCCACCCAGGGGAGGACAGGGGGAAATACCGGGGAGCTGTTTTTT.

The chain combines TRBV4-1 with TRBJ1-2, with D maybe TRBD1 (5 bases). This CDR3 spans 14 amino acids. Trimming shortened V by 2 bases and J by 4 bases, and 11 bases separated the two germline ends. Germline loops: CDR1 MGHRA, CDR2 YSYEKL. The CDR3 nucleotides are TGCGCCAGCAGCCAACCCGGGGGGTTCTATGGCTACACCTTC. Protein sequence: CASSQPGGFYGYTF.

The rearrangement joins TRBV6-6 to TRBJ2-7; 8 bases are a match to TRBD2. V lost 6 bases, J lost 1 base, and 8 bases stayed unmatched. The CDR3 totals 15 residues. Germline V lookup: CDR1 MNHNY, CDR2 SVGAGI (reference sequence). The CDR3 DNA sequence: TGTGCCAGCAGGGATTCCGGGACTAGTTCCTACGAGCAGTACTTC. Its protein product is CASRDSGTSSYEQYF.

The chain recombines TRBV2 with TRBJ2-1; D possibly corresponds to TRBD2 (7 bases). Germline CDR1 is SNHLY and CDR2 is FYNNEI. The V end was cut by 4 bases, the J end by 7 bases, with 20 bases between. CDR3 length: 16 residues. CDR3 sequence: CASSGIGGASFNEQFF. In DNA form, the CDR3 reads TGTGCCAGCAGTGGGATAGGGGGGGCATCGTTTAATGAGCAGTTCTTC.

The chain links TRBV5-1 to TRBJ1-6; maybe TRBD1 (5 bases). Trimming stripped 0 bases from V and 4 bases from J, with 8 bases between. Germline V lookup: CDR1 SGHRS, CDR2 YFSETQ. The CDR3 totals 15 residues. DNA for the CDR3: TGCGCCAGCAGCTTGGAGTCAGGGTATAATTCACCCCTCCACTTT. Translation gives CASSLESGYNSPLHF. Based on the CDR3 plus reference TRBV5-1 and TRBJ1-6, the full variable domain is KAGVTQTPRYLIKTRGQQVTLSCSPISGHRSVSWYQQTPGQGLQFLFEYFSETQRNKGNFPGRFSGRQFSNSRSEMNVSTLELGDSALYLCASSLESGYNSPLHFGNGTRLTVT.